This T cell receptor beta chain was recovered during a study of CD4+ T cells in melanoma. Study-wide findings and caveats: CD8+ T cell, macrophage and B cell function reportedly correlated with neoantigen-specific CD4+ T cells. Neoantigen-specific CD4+ T cells in melanoma reportedly had diverse differentiation states.

This clone has a single count. Antigen unknown. Using immunoSEQ multiplex PCR, the repertoire was profiled, and TCRdb retains in-frame clones only, with some absent. The table lists approximately 19,000 clones, about 77% of them singletons. Trimming stripped 7 bases from V and 3 bases from J, with 17 bases between. CDR1 is LNHDA, CDR2 SQIVND, per germline (reference sequence). The CDR3 has 15 amino acids. V is TRBV19 and J is TRBJ2-3, with D tentatively TRBD1 (5 bases). The receptor was derived from a human donor with melanoma. The CDR3 reads CASNQDWGPTDTQYF. The DNA of the CDR3 is TGTGCCAGTAACCAGGATTGGGGCCCAACAGATACGCAGTATTTT.